These T cell receptor beta chains were read from a single sample in a study of T cell responses to AZD1222 COVID-19 vaccine. Assay used: immunoSEQ multiplex PCR; TCRdb lists only in-frame clones, some missing. The data show about 100,000 clones, around 87% seen once. The input for sequencing was peripheral blood, taken on day 0 of AZD1222 vaccination. The receptors derive from an adult in good health. CDR3s include the opening cysteine and the closing phenylalanine or tryptophan. A D gene is named only where the DNA matches it firmly. Clone size is given for some rows only: seen once, a few or many times, or a class if the clone is expanded.

j_call v_call clone_size cdr3_length d_call cdr3_nt cdr3_aa
TRBJ1-1 TRBV6-5 . 13 . TGTGCCATCGAGGAAAGGGGGAACACTGAAGCTTTCTTT CAIEERGNTEAFF
TRBJ1-1 TRBV29-1 . 13 . TGCAGCGTAGTACGACAGATGAACACTGAAGCTTTCTTT CSVVRQMNTEAFF
TRBJ1-5 TRBV6-5 . 15 . TGTGCCAGCAGTTATTCAAGGGGGAGCAATCAGCCCCAGCATTTT CASSYSRGSNQPQHF
TRBJ2-3 TRBV5-1 . 15 . TGCGCCAGCAGCCACAGGTTCCCAGGCGCAGATACGCAGTATTTT CASSHRFPGADTQYF
TRBJ2-3 TRBV24-1 . 14 . TGTGCCACCGCCGACCTAGGGAATACAGATACGCAGTATTTT CATADLGNTDTQYF
TRBJ1-1 TRBV12-5 few 12 . TGTGCTAGTGGTTTCGCTCAGGGTTCAGCTTTCTTT CASGFAQGSAFF
TRBJ1-1 TRBV27 . 15 . TGTGCCAGCAGTTTAGGAGTAATGAAGAACACTGAAGCTTTCTTT CASSLGVMKNTEAFF
TRBJ1-3 TRBV3-1/TRBV3-2 . 13 . TGTGCCAGCAGCCCCGCGGAGGGTAAAGGATCCCTTTTT CASSPAEGKGSLF
TRBJ2-7 TRBV6-5 . 15 TRBD2 TGTGCCAGCAGTTACTCGCGGGGGGCAAGATACGAGCAGTACTTC CASSYSRGARYEQYF
TRBJ1-6 TRBV5-1 . 15 TRBD1 TGCGCCAGCAGCTCAGGGACAGGGCCGAATTCACCCCTCCACTTT CASSSGTGPNSPLHF
TRBJ1-2 TRBV25-1 . 12 . TGTGCCAGCAGCCGACAGTCCTATGGCTACACCTTC CASSRQSYGYTF
TRBJ1-4 TRBV5-3 . 13 . TGTGCCAGAAGAGCGGGCCGAGGGGAAAAACTGTTTTTT CARRAGRGEKLFF
TRBJ2-7 TRBV7-6 . 14 . TGTGCCAGCAGCACCCGGGACTCTGCCTACGAGCAGTACTTC CASSTRDSAYEQYF
TRBJ1-6 TRBV5-4 . 16 . TGTGCCAGCAGCTTGTCCCTGGCTTCCAGCGGCTCACCCCTCCACTTT CASSLSLASSGSPLHF
TRBJ2-7 TRBV3-1/TRBV3-2 . 12 . TGTGCCAGCAGCCCCGGTGCCTACGAGCAGTACTTC CASSPGAYEQYF
TRBJ2-3 TRBV21-1 . 16 . TGTGCCAGCAGCAAACGGGAGACTAGAAACACAGATACGCAGTATTTT CASSKRETRNTDTQYF
TRBJ1-2 TRBV20-1 . 11 . TGCAGTGCTGCCCGGGACTCAGGCTACACCTTC CSAARDSGYTF
TRBJ1-2 TRBV27 . 17 . TGTGCCAGCAGACCTCTAGCAACAGGGAAGATGAGCTATGGCTACACCTTC CASRPLATGKMSYGYTF
TRBJ1-6 TRBV11-2 . 13 . TGTGCCAGCAGCGGACAGAATAATTCACCCCTCCACTTT CASSGQNNSPLHF
TRBJ2-1 TRBV27 . 14 . TGTGCCAGCAGTCCGAGTGGACCGGTCAATGAGCAGTTCTTC CASSPSGPVNEQFF
TRBJ1-1 TRBV6-5 . 14 TRBD1 TGTGCCAGCAGGAGACAGGGGGAGAACACTGAAGCTTTCTTT CASRRQGENTEAFF
TRBJ1-2 TRBV9 . 12 . TGTGCCAGCAGCGTAGTGGGGTTTGGCTACACCTTC CASSVVGFGYTF
TRBJ2-7 TRBV5-1 . 16 TRBD1 TGCGCCAGCAGCTTGGGGACAGGGGTCGGCCCCTACGAGCAGTACTTC CASSLGTGVGPYEQYF
TRBJ1-6 TRBV7-2 . 15 TRBD1 TGTGCCAGCAGCTTAGACAGGGGAACGAATTCACCCCTCCACTTT CASSLDRGTNSPLHF
TRBJ2-3 TRBV5-4 few 15 . TGTGCCAGCAGCTTGCGACTAGGAGACGCAGATACGCAGTATTTT CASSLRLGDADTQYF
TRBJ1-2 TRBV29-1 . 11 . TGCAGCGCTATCCTCCGAGGGGGCTACACCTTC CSAILRGGYTF
TRBJ2-3 TRBV7-3 . 14 TRBD1 TGTGCCAGCAGCTTAACCGACGGGACAGGGTTGAAGTATTTT CASSLTDGTGLKYF
TRBJ2-7 TRBV4-1 . 14 TRBD1 TGCGCCAGCAGCCAAGGAGAGGGGGCGAGGGAGCAGTACTTC CASSQGEGAREQYF
TRBJ1-2 TRBV18 once 14 . TGTGCCAGCTCACCGCAGGGGTTAGTTGGTGGCTACACCTTC CASSPQGLVGGYTF
TRBJ2-5 TRBV29-1 once 14 TRBD1 TGCAGCGTTGACGAGGGACAGGGCGGAGAGACCCAGTACTTC CSVDEGQGGETQYF
TRBJ1-6 TRBV5-4 . 15 . TGTGCCAGCAGCTCGGCTGCGGAAGTTAATTCACCCCTCCACTTT CASSSAAEVNSPLHF
TRBJ2-1 TRBV3-1/TRBV3-2 . 16 . TGTGCCAGCAGCCAAGTCGGTCGGGAGTTGGTCGATGAGCAGTTCTTC CASSQVGRELVDEQFF
TRBJ2-2 TRBV6-4 many 14 TRBD2 TGTGCCAGCAGTGACTCTAGCGGGAGCGGGGAGCTGTTTTTT CASSDSSGSGELFF
TRBJ2-7 TRBV30 . 12 . TGTGCCTGGAGTGTAATGTCAGGCGAGCAGTACTTC CAWSVMSGEQYF
TRBJ2-1 TRBV11-2 . 13 . TGTGCCAGCAGGGCGGGGCCTTACAATGAGCAGTTCTTC CASRAGPYNEQFF
TRBJ2-7 TRBV27 few 9 . TGTGCCAGCAGTTCAGAGCAGTACTTC CASSSEQYF
TRBJ1-2 TRBV6-2/TRBV6-3 . 15 . TGTGCCAGCAGTTACTCTGGCGCGCCTAACTATGGCTACACCTTC CASSYSGAPNYGYTF
TRBJ1-1 TRBV27 once 18 . TGTGCCAGCAGTTTGGCCGGGACCTTAAATGGGCGGGGCACTGAAGCTTTCTTT CASSLAGTLNGRGTEAFF
TRBJ1-1 TRBV12-3/TRBV12-4 . 12 . TGTGCCAGCAGTTTTCGTCAGGCTAAAGCTTTCTTT CASSFRQAKAFF
TRBJ1-5 TRBV2 . 15 TRBD1 TGTGCCAGCGGGCTACAGGGGTCCAACAATCAGCCCCAGCATTTT CASGLQGSNNQPQHF
TRBJ2-3 TRBV11-2 once 15 . TGTGCCAGCAGCTTAGTTCAGGGTCGGGCAGATACGCAGTATTTT CASSLVQGRADTQYF
TRBJ1-5 TRBV30 . 14 . TGTGCCTGGAGTCAAGGCGCAGGGTACGGGCCCCAGCATTTT CAWSQGAGYGPQHF
TRBJ1-1 TRBV4-1 . 15 . TGCGCCAGCAGCCAATTAGGGGGGCTAGGCACTGAAGCTTTCTTT CASSQLGGLGTEAFF
TRBJ1-2 TRBV29-1 . 12 TRBD1 TGCAGCTCAAGGACAGGGGGAGATGGCTACACCTTC CSSRTGGDGYTF